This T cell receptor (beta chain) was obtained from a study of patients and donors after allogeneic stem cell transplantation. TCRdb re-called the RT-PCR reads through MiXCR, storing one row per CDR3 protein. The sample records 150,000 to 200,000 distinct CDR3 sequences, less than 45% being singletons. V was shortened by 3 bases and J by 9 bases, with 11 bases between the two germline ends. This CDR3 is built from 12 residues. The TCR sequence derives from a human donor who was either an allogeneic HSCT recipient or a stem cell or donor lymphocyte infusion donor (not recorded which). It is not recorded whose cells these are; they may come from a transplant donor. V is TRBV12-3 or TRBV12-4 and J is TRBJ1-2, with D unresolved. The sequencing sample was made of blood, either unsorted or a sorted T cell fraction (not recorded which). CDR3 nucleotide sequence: TGTGCCAGCAGTTTTAAGGGTTATCGCTACACCTTC. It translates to CASSFKGYRYTF.